This T cell receptor beta chain appears in the sequencing data of a study of T-cell reconstitution after alpha-beta-depleted transplantation in children. Broader study findings: Among T cells one year after transplant, newly produced cells accounted for most counts and diversity. Elevated TCRbeta diversity at day 60 was traced, in some patients, to surviving recipient T cells and thymic progenitors. There were reportedly several hundred expanded graft clones from which alpha-beta T cells came about two months after transplant.

Concerning this clonotype itself: Its antigen remains unidentified. The junction and the germline gene differ at one end; a read error may be behind it.

Researchers prepared the TCRbeta library using unique molecular identifiers, the study reports. Each CDR3 protein gets one entry after TCRdb re-called the PCR reads with MiXCR. The sample includes under 300,000 distinct CDR3 sequences, roughly 11% of them seen just once. This CDR3 has 18 amino acids. CDR1 SGHDN and CDR2 FVKESK come from the germline V gene. This specimen was peripheral blood, taken 180 days after TCRalphabeta/CD19-depleted stem cell transplant. This sequence was found in a male patient aged 2-15 years who had a stem cell transplant for chronic granulomatous disease, so the T cells may come from the graft donor. The V and J genes are TRBV14 and TRBJ2-1, with D unclear. This CDR3 reads CASSQGKSAVGSYNEQSF. The CDR3 coding sequence is TGTGCCAGCAGCCAAGGGAAAAGCGCTGTCGGCTCCTACAATGAGCAGTCCTTC.